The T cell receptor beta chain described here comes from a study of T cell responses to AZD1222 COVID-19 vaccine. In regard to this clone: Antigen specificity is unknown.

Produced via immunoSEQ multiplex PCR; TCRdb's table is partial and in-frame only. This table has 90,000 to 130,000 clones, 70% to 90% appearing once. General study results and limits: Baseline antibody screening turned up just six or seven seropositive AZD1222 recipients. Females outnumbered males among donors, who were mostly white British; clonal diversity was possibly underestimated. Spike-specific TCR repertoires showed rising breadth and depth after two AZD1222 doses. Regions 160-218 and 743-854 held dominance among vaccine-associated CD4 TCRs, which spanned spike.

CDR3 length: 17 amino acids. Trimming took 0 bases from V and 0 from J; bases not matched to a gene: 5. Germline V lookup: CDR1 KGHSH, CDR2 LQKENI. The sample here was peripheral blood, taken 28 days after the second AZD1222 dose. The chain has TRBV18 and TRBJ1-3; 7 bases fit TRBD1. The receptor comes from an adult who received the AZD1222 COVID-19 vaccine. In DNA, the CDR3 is TGTGCCAGCTCACCACCGGGACAGTCACACTCTGGAAACACCATATATTTT. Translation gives CASSPPGQSHSGNTIYF.